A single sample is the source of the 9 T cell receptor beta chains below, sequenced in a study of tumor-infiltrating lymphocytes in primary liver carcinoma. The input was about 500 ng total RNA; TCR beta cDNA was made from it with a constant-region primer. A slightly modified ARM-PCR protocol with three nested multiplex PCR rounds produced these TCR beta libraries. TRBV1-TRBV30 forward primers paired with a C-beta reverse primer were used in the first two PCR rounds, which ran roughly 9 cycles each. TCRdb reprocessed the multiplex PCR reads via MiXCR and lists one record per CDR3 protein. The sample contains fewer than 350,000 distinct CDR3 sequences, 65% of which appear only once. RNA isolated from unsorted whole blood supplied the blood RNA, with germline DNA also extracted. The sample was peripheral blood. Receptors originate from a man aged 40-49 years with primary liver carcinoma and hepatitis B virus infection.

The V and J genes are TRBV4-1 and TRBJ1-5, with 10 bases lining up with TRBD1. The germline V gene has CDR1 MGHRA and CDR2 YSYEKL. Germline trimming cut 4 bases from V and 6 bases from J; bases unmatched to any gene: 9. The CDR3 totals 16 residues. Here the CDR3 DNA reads TGCGCCAGCAGCCCGCGTGGGGACAGGGGTGGTCAGCCCCAGCATTTT. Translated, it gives CASSPRGDRGGQPQHF.

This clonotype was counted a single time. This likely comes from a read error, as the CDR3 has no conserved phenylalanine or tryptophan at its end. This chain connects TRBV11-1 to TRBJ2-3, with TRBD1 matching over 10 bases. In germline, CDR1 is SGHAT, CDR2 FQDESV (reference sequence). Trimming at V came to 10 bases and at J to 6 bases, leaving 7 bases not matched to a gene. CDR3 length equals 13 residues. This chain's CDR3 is CANLGQGSDTQYL. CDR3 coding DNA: TGTGCCAACCTGGGACAGGGGTCGGATACGCAGTATCTT.

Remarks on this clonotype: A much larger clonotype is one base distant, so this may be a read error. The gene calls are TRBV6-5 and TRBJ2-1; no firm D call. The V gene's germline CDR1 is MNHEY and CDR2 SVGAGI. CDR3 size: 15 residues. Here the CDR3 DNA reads TGTGCCAGCAGTTACTCGAACCTCAGGTACAGTGAGCAGTTCTTC. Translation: CASSYSNLRYSEQFF.

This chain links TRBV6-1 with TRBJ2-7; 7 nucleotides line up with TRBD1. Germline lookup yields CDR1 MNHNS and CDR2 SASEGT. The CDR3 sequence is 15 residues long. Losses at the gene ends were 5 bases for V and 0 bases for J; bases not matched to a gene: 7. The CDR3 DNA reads TGTGCCAGCAGTTTAGGACAGGTGGGCTCCTACGAGCAGTACTTC. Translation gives CASSLGQVGSYEQYF.

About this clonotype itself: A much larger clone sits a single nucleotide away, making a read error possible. In DNA, the CDR3 is TGTGCCAGCAGTGAACTCGCCTGCGAGGTCTACGAGCAGTACTTC. It yields the protein CASSELACEVYEQYF. The chain couples TRBV6-1 to TRBJ2-7; D remains ambiguous. CDR1 is MNHNS and CDR2 is SASEGT in the germline V gene. The CDR3 is made up of 15 amino acids. The ends were cut back, 2 bases at V and 3 bases at J, with 14 bases in the middle.

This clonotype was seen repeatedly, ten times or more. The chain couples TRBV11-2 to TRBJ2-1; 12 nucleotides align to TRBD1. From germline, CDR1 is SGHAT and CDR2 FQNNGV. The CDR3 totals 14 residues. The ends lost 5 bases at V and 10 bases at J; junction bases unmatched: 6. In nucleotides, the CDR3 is TGTGCCAGCAGCCCGGGACAGGGGGCTTGGGAGCAGTTCTTC. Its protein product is CASSPGQGAWEQFF. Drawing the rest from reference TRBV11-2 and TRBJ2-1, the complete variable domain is EAGVAQSPRYKIIEKRQSVAFWCNPISGHATLYWYQQILGQGPKLLIQFQNNGVVDDSQLPKDRFSAERLKGVDSTLKIQPAKLEDSAVYLCASSPGQGAWEQFFGPGTRLTVL.

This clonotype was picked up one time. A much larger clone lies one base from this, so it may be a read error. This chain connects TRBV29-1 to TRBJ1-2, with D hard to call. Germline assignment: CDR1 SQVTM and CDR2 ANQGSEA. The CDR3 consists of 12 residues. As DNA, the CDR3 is TGCAGCGTTGAGCAGGCTAACTATGTCTACACCTTC. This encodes CSVEQANYVYTF.

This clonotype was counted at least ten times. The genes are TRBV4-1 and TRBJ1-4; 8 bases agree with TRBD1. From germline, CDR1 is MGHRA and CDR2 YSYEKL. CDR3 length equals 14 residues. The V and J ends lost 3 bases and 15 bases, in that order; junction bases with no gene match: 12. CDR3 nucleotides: TGCGCCAGCAGCCACTTTTCTACGACAGGGGCTATGTTTTTT. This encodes CASSHFSTTGAMFF.

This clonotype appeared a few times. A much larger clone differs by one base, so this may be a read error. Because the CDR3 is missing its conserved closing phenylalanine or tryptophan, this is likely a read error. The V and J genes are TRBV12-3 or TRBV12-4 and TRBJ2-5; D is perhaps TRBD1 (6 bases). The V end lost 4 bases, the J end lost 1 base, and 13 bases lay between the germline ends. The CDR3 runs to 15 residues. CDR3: CASSSRRDTQETQYL. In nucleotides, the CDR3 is TGTGCCAGCAGTTCACGCCGGGACACCCAAGAGACCCAGTACTTA.